The 16 T cell receptor beta chains below all came from one sample that was sequenced in a study of vaccination effects on CD4 cells after COVID-19. Peptide-pool stimulation followed by sequencing identified expanded antigen-specific CD4+ clonotypes in the ViraFEST assay. Culture lasted 10 days before CD4+ T cell isolation. Everyone in the study got two shots of either the BNT162b2 or mRNA-1273 vaccine. Their recognized antigens are unknown. Clones were read by immunoSEQ multiplex PCR, and TCRdb kept only the in-frame ones, dropping some. The table records roughly 34,000 clones, more than 75% of them present only once. This sample comprised CD4+ T cells from PBMCs cultured with HCoV-NL63 spike peptides, obtained after COVID-19 vaccination. These receptors originate from a human donor who received a COVID-19 vaccine. Some clones in this sample may be carry-over from other donors' samples.

A few counts support this clone. The chain uses TRBV10-3 and TRBJ1-1, with 8 bases identical to TRBD1. V shed 6 bases, J shed 0 bases, and the junction held 0 bases outside the gene matches. This CDR3 has 13 residues. From germline, CDR1 is ENHRY and CDR2 SYGVKD. The CDR3, as DNA: TGTGCCATCAGGGACAGGGTGAACACTGAAGCTTTCTTT. This gives the protein CAIRDRVNTEAFF.

This chain joins TRBV7-2 and TRBJ1-2; a possible D gene is TRBD1 (5 bases). Germline assignment: CDR1 SGHTA and CDR2 FQGNSA. The CDR3 runs 14 residues. The ends were cut back, 3 bases at V and 1 base at J, with 9 bases in the middle. The CDR3 sequence: CASSFLGGNYGYTF. The DNA for the CDR3 is TGTGCCAGCAGCTTTCTTGGGGGTAACTATGGCTACACCTTC.

This clone was seen once. This chain uses TRBV19 with TRBJ1-5; tentatively, D is TRBD1 (5 bases). This CDR3 has 16 amino acids. Germline lookup yields CDR1 LNHDA and CDR2 SQIVND (reference sequence). V lost 0 bases, J lost 9 bases, and 18 bases lay in between. The CDR3 sequence: CASSIERGAQPWPQHF. The CDR3 coding sequence is TGTGCCAGTAGTATAGAGCGAGGGGCCCAACCCTGGCCCCAGCATTTT. The complete variable domain, with remaining parts taken from reference TRBV19 and TRBJ1-5, reads DGGITQSPKYLFRKEGQNVTLSCEQNLNHDAMYWYRQDPGQGLRLIYYSQIVNDFQKGDIAEGYSVSREKKESFPLTVTSAQKNPTAFYLCASSIERGAQPWPQHFGDGTRLSIL.

The chain employs TRBV30 and TRBJ1-6; a weak D match, TRBD1 (6 bases). The CDR3 is 16 residues long. V was shortened by 4 bases and J by 4 bases, with 17 bases between the two germline ends. Per germline, CDR1 GTSNPN and CDR2 SVGIG (reference sequence). CDR3 sequence (DNA): TGTGCCTGGATTATGAATCCGGGACATTATAATTCACCCCTCCACTTT. The encoded protein is CAWIMNPGHYNSPLHF.

The rearrangement links TRBV11-3 to TRBJ2-3; D not certain. Trimming stripped 2 bases from V and 5 bases from J, with 11 bases between. The CDR3 is 14 amino acids. Germline-derived CDR1 and CDR2 are SGHNT and YENEEA. As DNA, the CDR3 is TGTGCCAGCAGCTTATCATGGGCAGGAGATACGCAGTATTTT. This translates into CASSLSWAGDTQYF.

The rearrangement links TRBV14 to TRBJ2-7; D is unclear. The CDR3 has 14 residues. The germline V gene encodes CDR1 SGHDN and CDR2 FVKESK. V was shortened by 3 bases and J by 0 bases, with 9 bases between the two germline ends. The CDR3 reads CASSQSLSSYEQYV. CDR3 nucleotide sequence: TGTGCCAGCAGCCAGTCCCTGAGCTCCTACGAGCAGTACGTC.

The chain is built from TRBV7-2 and TRBJ1-1; weak D call: TRBD1 (5 bases). The length of the CDR3 is 13 residues. Trimming shortened V by 2 bases and J by 7 bases, and 11 bases separated the two germline ends. Germline values: CDR1 SGHTA, CDR2 FQGNSA. The CDR3 DNA is TGTGCCAGCAGCTTAAAGGGGCAGGGTGAAGCTTTCTTT. Amino acids: CASSLKGQGEAFF.

The chain combines TRBV6-2 or TRBV6-3 with TRBJ1-1; 7 bases align to TRBD1. This CDR3 spans 12 amino acids. V trimming: 8 bases; J trimming: 4 bases; junction bases outside the gene matches: 4. In germline, CDR1 is MNHEY, CDR2 SVGEGT. CDR3 residues: CASRRQGTEAFF. As DNA, the CDR3 is TGTGCCAGCCGCCGACAGGGCACTGAAGCTTTCTTT.

The chain links TRBV12-3 or TRBV12-4 to TRBJ1-2; the D is unclear. This CDR3 is built from 10 residues. With 7 bases removed from V and 7 bases from J, the gap between germline ends came to 7 bases. CDR3 nucleotides: TGTGCCAGCACTCCCCGTGGCTACACCTTC. Translated: CASTPRGYTF.

The V call is TRBV2, the J call TRBJ1-1, with D hard to call. The V end was cut by 4 bases, the J end by 1 base, with 7 bases between. Germline lookup yields CDR1 SNHLY and CDR2 FYNNEI. This CDR3 has 13 amino acids. The chain's CDR3 is CASSAPRNTEAFF. CDR3 DNA: TGTGCCAGCAGTGCCCCGCGGAACACTGAAGCTTTCTTT.

The chain has TRBV7-2 and TRBJ2-1, with D unclear. The V end lost 3 bases, the J end lost 4 bases, and 10 bases lay between the germline ends. The CDR3 runs 14 residues. Germline CDR1 reads SGHTA; CDR2 reads FQGNSA. CDR3: CASSFRTIYNEQFF. DNA of the CDR3: TGTGCCAGCAGCTTCAGGACCATTTACAATGAGCAGTTCTTC.

V and J are TRBV18 and TRBJ2-2; D unresolved. Germline CDR1 and CDR2: KGHSH and LQKENI. This CDR3 is built from 14 residues. The V gene lost 4 bases and the J gene lost 6 bases, with 12 bases spanning the gap. The CDR3 is CASSRGLVPGELFF. The CDR3 DNA follows: TGTGCCAGCTCACGAGGCCTGGTCCCCGGGGAGCTGTTTTTT.

V is TRBV18 and J is TRBJ1-5; D perhaps matches TRBD1 (5 bases). Per germline, CDR1 KGHSH and CDR2 LQKENI. The CDR3 has 14 residues. Trimming took off 3 bases at V and 6 bases at J, with 12 bases between the two ends. CDR3 in DNA: TGTGCCAGCTCACCCTCGAGGGACGCTCAGCCCCAGCATTTT. Translating it yields CASSPSRDAQPQHF.

The rearrangement uses TRBV7-9 and TRBJ1-2, with a tentative D call TRBD1 (6 bases). The CDR3 has 14 amino acids. Per the germline V gene, CDR1 is SEHNR and CDR2 is FQNEAQ (reference sequence). V was clipped by 7 bases and J by 2 bases, with 14 bases between them. CDR3 loop: CASIPGGQNYGYTF. CDR3 coding DNA: TGTGCCAGCATTCCTGGGGGGCAGAACTATGGCTACACCTTC.

The genes are TRBV7-9 and TRBJ1-1; D gene ambiguous. Per the germline V gene, CDR1 is SEHNR and CDR2 is FQNEAQ (reference sequence). The V and J ends lost 4 bases and 1 base respectively, with 7 bases between them. The length of the CDR3 is 13 residues. The CDR3 loop reads CASSSSANTEAFF. For the CDR3, the DNA is TGTGCCAGCAGCTCGTCAGCGAACACTGAAGCTTTCTTT.

This chain connects TRBV6-2 or TRBV6-3 to TRBJ1-4; weak D call: TRBD1 (6 bases). CDR1 and CDR2 from the germline V gene are MNHEY and SVGEGT. This CDR3 comprises 14 residues. Trimming removed 4 bases at V and 5 bases at J, with 11 bases between. As DNA, the CDR3 is TGTGCCAGCAGTTCGACAGGAGCCAATGAAAAACTGTTTTTT. Translated: CASSSTGANEKLFF.